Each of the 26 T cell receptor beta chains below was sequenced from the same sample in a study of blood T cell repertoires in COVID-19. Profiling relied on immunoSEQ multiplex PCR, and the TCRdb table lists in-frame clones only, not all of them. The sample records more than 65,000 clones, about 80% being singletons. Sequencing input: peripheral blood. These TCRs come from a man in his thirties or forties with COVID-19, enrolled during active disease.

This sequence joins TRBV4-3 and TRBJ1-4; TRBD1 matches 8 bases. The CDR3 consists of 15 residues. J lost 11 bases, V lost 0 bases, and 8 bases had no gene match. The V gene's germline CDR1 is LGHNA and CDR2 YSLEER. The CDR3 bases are TGCGCCAGCAGCCAAGATCCCCAGGGGGCGAGGAAACTGTTTTTT. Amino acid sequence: CASSQDPQGARKLFF.

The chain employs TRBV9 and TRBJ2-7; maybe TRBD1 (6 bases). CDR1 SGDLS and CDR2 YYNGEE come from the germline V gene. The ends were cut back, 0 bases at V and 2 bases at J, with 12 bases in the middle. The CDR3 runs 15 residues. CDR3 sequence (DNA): TGTGCCAGCAGCGTAGCTACAACAGGGCCCTACGAGCAGTACTTC. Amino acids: CASSVATTGPYEQYF.

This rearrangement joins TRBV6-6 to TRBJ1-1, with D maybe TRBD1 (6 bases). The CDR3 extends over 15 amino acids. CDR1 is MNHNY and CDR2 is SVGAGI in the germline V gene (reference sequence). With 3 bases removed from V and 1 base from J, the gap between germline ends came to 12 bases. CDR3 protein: CASSYVQGGNTEAFF. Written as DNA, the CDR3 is TGTGCCAGCAGTTATGTACAGGGTGGGAACACTGAAGCTTTCTTT.

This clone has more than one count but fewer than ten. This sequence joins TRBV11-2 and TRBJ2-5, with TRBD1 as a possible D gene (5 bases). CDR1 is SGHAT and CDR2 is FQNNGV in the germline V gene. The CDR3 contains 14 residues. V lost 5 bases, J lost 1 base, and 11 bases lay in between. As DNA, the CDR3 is TGTGCCAGCAGCCAGAACAGGATCCAAGAGACCCAGTACTTC. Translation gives CASSQNRIQETQYF.

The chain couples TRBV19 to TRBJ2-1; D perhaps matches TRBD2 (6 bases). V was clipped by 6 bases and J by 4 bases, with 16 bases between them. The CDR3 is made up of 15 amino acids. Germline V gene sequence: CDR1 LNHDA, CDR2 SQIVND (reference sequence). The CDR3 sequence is CASSIISAGYNEQFF. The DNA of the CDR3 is TGTGCCAGTAGCATCATTTCCGCGGGGTACAATGAGCAGTTCTTC.

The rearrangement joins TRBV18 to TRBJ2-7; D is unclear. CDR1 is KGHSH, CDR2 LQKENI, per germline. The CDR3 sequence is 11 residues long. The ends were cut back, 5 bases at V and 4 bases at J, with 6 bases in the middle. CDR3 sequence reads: CASSSSYEQYF. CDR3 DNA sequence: TGTGCCAGCTCATCCTCGTACGAGCAGTACTTC.

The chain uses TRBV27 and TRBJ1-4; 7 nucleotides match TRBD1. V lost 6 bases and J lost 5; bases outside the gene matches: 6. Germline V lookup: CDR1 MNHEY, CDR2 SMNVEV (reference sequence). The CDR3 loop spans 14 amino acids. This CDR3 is CASSLTGPNEKLFF. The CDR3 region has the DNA TGTGCCAGCAGCCTGACAGGGCCCAATGAAAAACTGTTTTTT.

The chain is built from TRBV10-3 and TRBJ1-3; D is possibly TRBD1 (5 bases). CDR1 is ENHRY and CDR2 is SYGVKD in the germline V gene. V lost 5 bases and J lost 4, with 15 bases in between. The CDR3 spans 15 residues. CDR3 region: CAISKGLVTGNTIYF. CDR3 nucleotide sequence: TGTGCCATCAGTAAGGGACTGGTGACGGGAAACACCATATATTTT.

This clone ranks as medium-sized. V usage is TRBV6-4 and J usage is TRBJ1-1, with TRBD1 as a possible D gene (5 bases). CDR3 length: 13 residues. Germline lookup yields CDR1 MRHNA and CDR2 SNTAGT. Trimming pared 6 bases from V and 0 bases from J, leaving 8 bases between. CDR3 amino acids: CASSGTMNTEAFF. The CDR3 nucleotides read TGTGCCAGCAGCGGGACTATGAACACTGAAGCTTTCTTT.

The CDR3 protein is CASRRQQSGDTEAFF. CDR3 bases: TGTGCCAGCAGAAGACAGCAATCAGGGGACACTGAAGCTTTCTTT. The chain is built from TRBV6-5 and TRBJ1-1; D is perhaps TRBD1 (6 bases). Germline lookup yields CDR1 MNHEY and CDR2 SVGAGI. The CDR3 loop spans 15 amino acids. The V end was cut by 6 bases, the J end by 3 bases, with 17 bases between.

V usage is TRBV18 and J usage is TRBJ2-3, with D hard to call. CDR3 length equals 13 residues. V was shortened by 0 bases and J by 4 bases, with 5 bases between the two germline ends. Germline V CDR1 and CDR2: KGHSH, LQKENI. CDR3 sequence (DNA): TGTGCCAGCTCACCACCGTCCGCAGATACGCAGTATTTT. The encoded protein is CASSPPSADTQYF.

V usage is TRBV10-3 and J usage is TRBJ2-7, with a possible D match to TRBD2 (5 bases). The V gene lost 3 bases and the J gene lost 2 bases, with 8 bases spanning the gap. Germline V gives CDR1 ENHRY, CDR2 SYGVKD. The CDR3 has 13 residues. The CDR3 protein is CAISEPGTYEQYF. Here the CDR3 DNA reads TGTGCCATCAGTGAACCCGGGACCTACGAGCAGTACTTC.

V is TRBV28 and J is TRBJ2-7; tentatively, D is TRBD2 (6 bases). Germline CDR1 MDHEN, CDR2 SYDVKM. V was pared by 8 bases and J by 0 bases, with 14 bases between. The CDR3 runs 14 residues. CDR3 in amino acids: CASRRPGSSYEQYF. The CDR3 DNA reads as TGTGCCAGCCGCCGGCCCGGGAGCTCCTACGAGCAGTACTTC.

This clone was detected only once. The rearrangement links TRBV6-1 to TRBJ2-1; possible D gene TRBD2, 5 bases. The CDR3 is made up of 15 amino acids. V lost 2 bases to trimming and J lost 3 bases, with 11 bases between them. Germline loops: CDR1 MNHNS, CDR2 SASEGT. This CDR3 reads CASSEMAGLYNEQFF. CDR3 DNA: TGTGCCAGCAGTGAAATGGCGGGCCTCTACAATGAGCAGTTCTTC.

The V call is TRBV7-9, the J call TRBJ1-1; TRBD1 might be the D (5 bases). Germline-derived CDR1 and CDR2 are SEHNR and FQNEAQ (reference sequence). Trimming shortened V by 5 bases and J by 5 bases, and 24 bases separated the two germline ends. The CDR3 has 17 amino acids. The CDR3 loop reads CASSRWVGGSMGTEAFF. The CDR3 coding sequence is TGTGCCAGCAGCCGTTGGGTGGGGGGAAGTATGGGAACTGAAGCTTTCTTT.

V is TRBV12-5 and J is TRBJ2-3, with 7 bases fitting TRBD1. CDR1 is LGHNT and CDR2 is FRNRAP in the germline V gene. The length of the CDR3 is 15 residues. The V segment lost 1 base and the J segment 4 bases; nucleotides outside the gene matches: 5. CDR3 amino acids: CASGLGQGRADTQYF. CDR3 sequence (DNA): TGTGCTAGTGGTTTGGGACAGGGTAGGGCAGATACGCAGTATTTT.

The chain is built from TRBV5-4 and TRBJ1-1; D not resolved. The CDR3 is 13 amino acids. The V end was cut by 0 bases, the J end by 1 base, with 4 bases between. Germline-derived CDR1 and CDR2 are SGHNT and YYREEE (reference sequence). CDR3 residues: CASSLEPNTEAFF. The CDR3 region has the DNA TGTGCCAGCAGCTTGGAGCCGAACACTGAAGCTTTCTTT.

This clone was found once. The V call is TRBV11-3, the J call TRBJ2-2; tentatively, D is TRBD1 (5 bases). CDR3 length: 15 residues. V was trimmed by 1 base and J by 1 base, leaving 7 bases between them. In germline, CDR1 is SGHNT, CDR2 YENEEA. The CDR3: CASSLVTGNTGELFF. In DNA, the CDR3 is TGTGCCAGCAGCTTAGTAACAGGGAACACCGGGGAGCTGTTTTTT.

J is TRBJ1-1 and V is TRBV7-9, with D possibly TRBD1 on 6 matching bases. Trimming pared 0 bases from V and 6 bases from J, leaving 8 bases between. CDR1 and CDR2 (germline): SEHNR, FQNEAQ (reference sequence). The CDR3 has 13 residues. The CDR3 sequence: CASSLAGTPEAFF. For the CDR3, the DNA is TGTGCCAGCAGCTTAGCTGGGACACCTGAAGCTTTCTTT.

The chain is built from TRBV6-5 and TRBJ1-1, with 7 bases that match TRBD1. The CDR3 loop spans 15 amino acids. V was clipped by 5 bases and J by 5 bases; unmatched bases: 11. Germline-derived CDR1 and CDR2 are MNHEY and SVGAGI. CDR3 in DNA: TGTGCCAGCAGTCAGTATTGGGACAGCCGGACTGAAGCTTTCTTT. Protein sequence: CASSQYWDSRTEAFF.

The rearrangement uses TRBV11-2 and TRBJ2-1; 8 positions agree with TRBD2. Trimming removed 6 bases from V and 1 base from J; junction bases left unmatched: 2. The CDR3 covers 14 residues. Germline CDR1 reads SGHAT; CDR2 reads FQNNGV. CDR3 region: CASSRGGSYNEQFF. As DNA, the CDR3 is TGTGCCAGCAGTCGGGGGGGGTCCTACAATGAGCAGTTCTTC.

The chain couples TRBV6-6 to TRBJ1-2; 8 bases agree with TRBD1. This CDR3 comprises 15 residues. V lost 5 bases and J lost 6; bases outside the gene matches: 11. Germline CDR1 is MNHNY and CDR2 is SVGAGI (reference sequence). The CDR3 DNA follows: TGTGCCAGCAGTGCTGGGACAGGATGGGGCGATGGCTACACCTTC. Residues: CASSAGTGWGDGYTF.

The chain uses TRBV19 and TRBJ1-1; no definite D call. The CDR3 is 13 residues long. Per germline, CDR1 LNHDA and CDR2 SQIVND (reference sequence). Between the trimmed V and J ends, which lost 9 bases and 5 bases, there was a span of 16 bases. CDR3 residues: CASLGNGRTEAFF. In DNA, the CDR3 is TGTGCCAGCCTAGGCAACGGCCGGACTGAAGCTTTCTTT.

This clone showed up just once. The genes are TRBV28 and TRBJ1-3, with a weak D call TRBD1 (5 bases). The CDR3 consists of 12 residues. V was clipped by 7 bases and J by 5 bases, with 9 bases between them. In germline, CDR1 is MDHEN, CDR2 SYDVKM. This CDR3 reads CASTSDRNTIYF. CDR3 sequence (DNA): TGTGCCAGCACATCGGACAGAAACACCATATATTTT.

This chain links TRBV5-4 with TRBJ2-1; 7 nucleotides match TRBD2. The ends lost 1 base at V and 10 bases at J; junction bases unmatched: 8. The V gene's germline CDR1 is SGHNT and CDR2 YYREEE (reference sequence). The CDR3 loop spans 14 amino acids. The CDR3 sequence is CASSLKAGQGEQFF. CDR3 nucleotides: TGTGCCAGCAGCTTGAAAGCGGGGCAAGGGGAGCAGTTCTTC.

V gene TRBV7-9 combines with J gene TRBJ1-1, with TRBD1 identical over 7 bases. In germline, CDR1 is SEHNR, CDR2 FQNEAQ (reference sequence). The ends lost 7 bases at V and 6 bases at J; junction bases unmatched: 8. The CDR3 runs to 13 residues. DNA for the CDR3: TGTGCCAGCAATGAGGGGGCGCGGGCTGAAGCTTTCTTT. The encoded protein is CASNEGARAEAFF.